These T cell receptor beta chains were read from a single sample in a study of blood T cell repertoires in COVID-19. The data were produced by immunoSEQ multiplex PCR, yet TCRdb's version contains in-frame clones alone and is incomplete. This table has more than 95,000 clones, 79% appearing once. Sequencing was carried out using peripheral blood. The receptors were sampled from a man in his forties with active or convalescent COVID-19. CDR3s include the opening cysteine and the closing phenylalanine or tryptophan. The D gene is left open where the match is weak. Size is omitted from some rows. Given values are once, few, many or a class for expanded clones.

cdr3_aa: CATSRGGGAGGYTF; cdr3_nt: TGTGCCACCAGCAGAGGTGGAGGGGCCGGTGGCTACACCTTC; clone_size: few; d_call: .; j_call: TRBJ1-2; v_call: TRBV15
cdr3_aa: CASSHVGELFF; cdr3_nt: TGTGCCAGCAGCCACGTCGGGGAGCTGTTTTTT; clone_size: .; d_call: .; j_call: TRBJ2-2; v_call: TRBV3-1/TRBV3-2
cdr3_aa: CASSAGGKWLFF; cdr3_nt: TGTGCCAGCAGCGCTGGGGGGAAGTGGCTGTTCTTC; clone_size: .; d_call: .; j_call: TRBJ2-1; v_call: TRBV7-9
cdr3_aa: CASRGQQGEKLFF; cdr3_nt: TGTGCCAGTAGGGGACAGCAGGGAGAAAAACTGTTTTTT; clone_size: .; d_call: TRBD1; j_call: TRBJ1-4; v_call: TRBV19
cdr3_aa: CASSPGLAGSSSYEQYF; cdr3_nt: TGTGCCAGCAGTCCAGGACTAGCGGGGTCCTCCTCCTACGAGCAGTACTTC; clone_size: .; d_call: TRBD2; j_call: TRBJ2-7; v_call: TRBV28
cdr3_aa: CASSLQGGGTGAYNEQFF; cdr3_nt: TGTGCCAGCAGCTTACAGGGGGGTGGGACAGGGGCCTACAATGAGCAGTTCTTC; clone_size: .; d_call: TRBD1; j_call: TRBJ2-1; v_call: TRBV7-2
cdr3_aa: CASSRGHNGNQPQHF; cdr3_nt: TGTGCCAGCAGCCGAGGCCATAATGGCAATCAGCCCCAGCATTTT; clone_size: .; d_call: .; j_call: TRBJ1-5; v_call: TRBV6-6
cdr3_aa: CASSYLNSEQYF; cdr3_nt: TGTGCCAGCAGTTACCTAAATAGCGAGCAGTACTTC; clone_size: .; d_call: .; j_call: TRBJ2-7; v_call: TRBV6-5
cdr3_aa: CASSRTGGRHTEAFF; cdr3_nt: TGTGCCAGCTCACGCACGGGGGGCAGGCACACTGAAGCTTTCTTT; clone_size: .; d_call: .; j_call: TRBJ1-1; v_call: TRBV18
cdr3_aa: CASTRGGAPETQYF; cdr3_nt: TGTGCCAGCACTCGGGGGGGCGCACCCGAGACCCAGTACTTC; clone_size: .; d_call: TRBD2; j_call: TRBJ2-5; v_call: TRBV5-4
cdr3_aa: CASSSMGQAHTEAFF; cdr3_nt: TGTGCCAGCAGCTCTATGGGACAGGCCCACACTGAAGCTTTCTTT; clone_size: .; d_call: TRBD1; j_call: TRBJ1-1; v_call: TRBV5-4
cdr3_aa: CASSSQGQGARFEAFF; cdr3_nt: TGTGCCAGCAGTTCCCAGGGACAGGGGGCGCGGTTTGAAGCTTTCTTT; clone_size: .; d_call: TRBD1; j_call: TRBJ1-1; v_call: TRBV6-5
cdr3_aa: CASRLGLAGVRNEQFF; cdr3_nt: TGTGCCAGCAGACTCGGACTAGCGGGAGTTCGGAATGAGCAGTTCTTC; clone_size: .; d_call: TRBD2; j_call: TRBJ2-1; v_call: TRBV2
cdr3_aa: CATSDFTGGANEKLFF; cdr3_nt: TGTGCCACCAGTGATTTTACAGGGGGCGCCAATGAAAAACTGTTTTTT; clone_size: .; d_call: TRBD1; j_call: TRBJ1-4; v_call: TRBV24-1
cdr3_aa: CASRRLAVVEQYF; cdr3_nt: TGTGCCAGCAGGAGACTAGCTGTGGTCGAGCAGTACTTC; clone_size: .; d_call: TRBD2; j_call: TRBJ2-7; v_call: TRBV28
cdr3_aa: CASSLAGAGNTIYF; cdr3_nt: TGCGCCAGCAGCTTGGCAGGGGCTGGAAACACCATATATTTT; clone_size: once; d_call: .; j_call: TRBJ1-3; v_call: TRBV5-1
cdr3_aa: CASSLGGQGTYEQYF; cdr3_nt: TGTGCCAGCAGCCTCGGGGGACAGGGAACCTACGAGCAGTACTTC; clone_size: .; d_call: TRBD1; j_call: TRBJ2-7; v_call: TRBV14
cdr3_aa: CASSERRGRGEAFF; cdr3_nt: TGTGCCAGCAGTGAAAGAAGGGGGCGGGGTGAAGCTTTCTTT; clone_size: many; d_call: TRBD1; j_call: TRBJ1-1; v_call: TRBV6-1
cdr3_aa: CASSLGPVPQETQYF; cdr3_nt: TGTGCCAGCAGCTTGGGCCCGGTCCCCCAAGAGACCCAGTACTTC; clone_size: few; d_call: .; j_call: TRBJ2-5; v_call: TRBV11-2
cdr3_aa: CASSRPDRVAFF; cdr3_nt: TGCGCCAGCAGCAGACCGGACAGGGTAGCTTTCTTT; clone_size: few; d_call: TRBD1; j_call: TRBJ1-1; v_call: TRBV5-1
cdr3_aa: CAWKGGLATNEQFF; cdr3_nt: TGTGCCTGGAAGGGAGGACTAGCGACTAATGAGCAGTTCTTC; clone_size: .; d_call: TRBD2; j_call: TRBJ2-1; v_call: TRBV2
cdr3_aa: CASSTGARGSYEQYF; cdr3_nt: TGTGCCAGCAGCACAGGGGCACGGGGCTCCTACGAGCAGTACTTC; clone_size: .; d_call: TRBD1; j_call: TRBJ2-7; v_call: TRBV28
cdr3_aa: CASRPAGVNEKLFF; cdr3_nt: TGTGCCAGCAGACCGGCGGGAGTTAATGAAAAACTGTTTTTT; clone_size: .; d_call: .; j_call: TRBJ1-4; v_call: TRBV11-2
cdr3_aa: CASSPGQGLKGYTF; cdr3_nt: TGCGCCAGCAGCCCTGGACAGGGTCTAAAGGGCTACACCTTC; clone_size: .; d_call: TRBD1; j_call: TRBJ1-2; v_call: TRBV5-1
cdr3_aa: CASSPGGDSKLFF; cdr3_nt: TGTGCCAGCAGCCCCGGGGGGGACAGCAAACTGTTTTTT; clone_size: .; d_call: TRBD1; j_call: TRBJ1-4; v_call: TRBV12-3/TRBV12-4
cdr3_aa: CASSVRGDSSGNTIYF; cdr3_nt: TGTGCCAGCAGCGTAAGGGGGGACAGCTCTGGAAACACCATATATTTT; clone_size: few; d_call: TRBD1; j_call: TRBJ1-3; v_call: TRBV9
cdr3_aa: CASSFPGVNNEQFF; cdr3_nt: TGCGCCAGCAGCTTTCCGGGAGTAAACAATGAGCAGTTCTTC; clone_size: few; d_call: .; j_call: TRBJ2-1; v_call: TRBV5-1
cdr3_aa: CASGISRTVGNTIYF; cdr3_nt: TGTGCCAGCGGAATTAGTAGGACAGTCGGAAACACCATATATTTT; clone_size: .; d_call: .; j_call: TRBJ1-3; v_call: TRBV5-6
cdr3_aa: CASSPQRVGSGGRNTIYF; cdr3_nt: TGTGCCAGCAGCCCCCAGAGAGTGGGTTCCGGCGGTCGAAACACCATATATTTT; clone_size: .; d_call: .; j_call: TRBJ1-3; v_call: TRBV9
cdr3_aa: CASSPGAGGYNEQFF; cdr3_nt: TGTGCCAGCAGCCCAGGCGCGGGAGGATATAATGAGCAGTTCTTC; clone_size: few; d_call: TRBD2; j_call: TRBJ2-1; v_call: TRBV6-5
cdr3_aa: CASSLSGGIEAFF; cdr3_nt: TGTGCCAGCTCACTCTCCGGGGGGATTGAAGCTTTCTTT; clone_size: few; d_call: .; j_call: TRBJ1-1; v_call: TRBV18
cdr3_aa: CASSRGGGYTF; cdr3_nt: TGTGCCAGCAGTCGGGGAGGTGGCTACACCTTC; clone_size: .; d_call: .; j_call: TRBJ1-2; v_call: TRBV12-3/TRBV12-4
cdr3_aa: CASSEGQQTYEQYF; cdr3_nt: TGTGCCAGCAGTGAAGGTCAACAGACCTACGAGCAGTACTTC; clone_size: .; d_call: .; j_call: TRBJ2-7; v_call: TRBV6-1
cdr3_aa: CASSVRTSSTGELFF; cdr3_nt: TGTGCCAGCAGCGTACGGACTAGTTCCACCGGGGAGCTGTTTTTT; clone_size: .; d_call: TRBD2; j_call: TRBJ2-2; v_call: TRBV2
cdr3_aa: CASSLLLSAGTEAFF; cdr3_nt: TGTGCCAGCAGTTTACTCCTGAGCGCCGGCACTGAAGCTTTCTTT; clone_size: .; d_call: .; j_call: TRBJ1-1; v_call: TRBV6-2/TRBV6-3
cdr3_aa: CASSPARGGGNTGELFF; cdr3_nt: TGTGCCAGCAGCCCGGCCCGAGGGGGCGGAAACACCGGGGAGCTGTTTTTT; clone_size: .; d_call: TRBD1; j_call: TRBJ2-2; v_call: TRBV7-2
cdr3_aa: CASSKRGLTEAFF; cdr3_nt: TGTGCCAGTAGTAAAAGGGGTCTCACTGAAGCTTTCTTT; clone_size: .; d_call: .; j_call: TRBJ1-1; v_call: TRBV19
cdr3_aa: CASSPGRALQETQYF; cdr3_nt: TGTGCCAGCAGCCCCGGGAGGGCGCTCCAAGAGACCCAGTACTTC; clone_size: .; d_call: TRBD2; j_call: TRBJ2-5; v_call: TRBV11-2
cdr3_aa: CASSLNRAGTGELFF; cdr3_nt: TGTGCCAGCAGCTTGAACAGGGCGGGCACCGGGGAGCTGTTTTTT; clone_size: few; d_call: .; j_call: TRBJ2-2; v_call: TRBV5-4
cdr3_aa: CATSSRGNTEAFF; cdr3_nt: TGTGCCACCAGCAGTCGGGGGAACACTGAAGCTTTCTTT; clone_size: .; d_call: .; j_call: TRBJ1-1; v_call: TRBV15
cdr3_aa: CSVERHNEQFF; cdr3_nt: TGCAGCGTTGAGCGGCACAATGAGCAGTTCTTC; clone_size: .; d_call: .; j_call: TRBJ2-1; v_call: TRBV29-1
cdr3_aa: CASGGGYGYTF; cdr3_nt: TGTGCCTCTGGGGGAGGCTATGGCTACACCTTC; clone_size: .; d_call: .; j_call: TRBJ1-2; v_call: TRBV10-3
cdr3_aa: CASSPWAPNYGYTF; cdr3_nt: TGTGCCAGCAGCCCCTGGGCCCCAAACTATGGCTACACCTTC; clone_size: .; d_call: .; j_call: TRBJ1-2; v_call: TRBV11-1
cdr3_aa: CASSLLGTSGTEPHEQYF; cdr3_nt: TGTGCCAGCAGTTTACTCGGGACTAGCGGGACCGAACCCCACGAGCAGTACTTC; clone_size: .; d_call: TRBD2; j_call: TRBJ2-7; v_call: TRBV27
cdr3_aa: CAWSLGHSEAFF; cdr3_nt: TGTGCCTGGAGTCTAGGACACTCTGAAGCTTTCTTT; clone_size: .; d_call: .; j_call: TRBJ1-1; v_call: TRBV30
cdr3_aa: CASSQYYANEKLFF; cdr3_nt: TGCGCCAGCAGCCAATACTATGCTAATGAAAAACTGTTTTTT; clone_size: .; d_call: .; j_call: TRBJ1-4; v_call: TRBV4-1
cdr3_aa: CASTPSGTIQETQYF; cdr3_nt: TGTGCCAGCACGCCAAGCGGTACTATTCAAGAGACCCAGTACTTC; clone_size: .; d_call: .; j_call: TRBJ2-5; v_call: TRBV2
cdr3_aa: CASSSRGSEAFF; cdr3_nt: TGTGCCAGCAGTTCCCGCGGGAGTGAAGCTTTCTTT; clone_size: .; d_call: .; j_call: TRBJ1-1; v_call: TRBV6-6
cdr3_aa: CASSQGLYGYTF; cdr3_nt: TGTGCCAGCAGCCAAGGGCTCTATGGCTACACCTTC; clone_size: .; d_call: .; j_call: TRBJ1-2; v_call: TRBV3-1/TRBV3-2
cdr3_aa: CASSLSRTGLTQPQHF; cdr3_nt: TGTGCCAGCAGTTTGTCGAGGACAGGGTTAACTCAGCCCCAGCATTTT; clone_size: .; d_call: TRBD1; j_call: TRBJ1-5; v_call: TRBV28
cdr3_aa: CASSQDGPRGMETQYF; cdr3_nt: TGTGCCAGCAGCCAAGATGGGCCAAGGGGAATGGAGACCCAGTACTTC; clone_size: .; d_call: .; j_call: TRBJ2-5; v_call: TRBV14
cdr3_aa: CASRYSNSPLHF; cdr3_nt: TGTGCCAGCAGGTACAGTAATTCACCCCTCCACTTT; clone_size: .; d_call: .; j_call: TRBJ1-6; v_call: TRBV28